One T cell receptor beta chain is described in this entry. This entry comes from a study of blood T cell repertoires in COVID-19. Overall study context: T cells, B-cell-depleted T cells, or PBMCs supplied cDNA or gDNA.

V shed 3 bases and J 5 bases; nucleotides not matched to a gene: 10. This CDR3 spans 16 amino acids. Germline CDR1 SGHDT, CDR2 YYEEEE. Allocation to cohorts depended on clinical history reported by the participants. Method: immunoSEQ multiplex PCR; TCRdb's copy keeps in-frame clones and lacks some. The sample has about 400,000 clones, roughly 86% seen once; the top ten hold approximately 2.1%. Sequencing was performed on PBMCs or T cells enriched from blood (not recorded which). This chain connects TRBV5-6 to TRBJ2-3; 9 nucleotides align to TRBD2. This receptor was obtained from a woman aged 40 to 55 with acute COVID-19. CDR3 sequence (DNA): TGTGCCAGCAGCTCGGGGGCTAGCGGGGTTATAGATACGCAGTATTTT. It specifies CASSSGASGVIDTQYF.